The 23 T cell receptor beta chains listed next were all sequenced from one sample in a study of cytotoxic CD8 clonotypes in ibrutinib-treated CLL. The protocol was immunoSEQ multiplex PCR, while the TCRdb copy is restricted to in-frame clones and leaves out a portion. Among approximately 150,000 clones listed, approximately 80% were seen once. The sequencing here drew on PBMCs, taken after 12 months of ibrutinib treatment. These receptor sequences come from a human donor with chronic lymphocytic leukemia.

The genes are TRBV5-1 and TRBJ2-5; D gene ambiguous. CDR3 length equals 14 residues. Germline loops: CDR1 SGHRS, CDR2 YFSETQ. The V end was cut by 5 bases, the J end by 2 bases, with 13 bases between. The CDR3 nucleotides read TGCGCCAGCAGGGCCTCCGGGCCACAAGAGACCCAGTACTTC. Residues: CASRASGPQETQYF.

The CDR3 spells CASSSRWVLSYEQYF. The CDR3 DNA sequence: TGTGCCAGCAGCTCCCGGTGGGTTCTTTCCTACGAGCAGTACTTC. This chain uses TRBV7-9 with TRBJ2-7; D is unresolved. Germline values: CDR1 SEHNR, CDR2 FQNEAQ (reference sequence). The CDR3 has 15 amino acids. Trimming removed 4 bases from V and 1 base from J, with 14 bases in between.

This chain joins TRBV9 and TRBJ1-1, with D uncertain. The CDR3 covers 13 residues. CDR1 and CDR2 (germline): SGDLS, YYNGEE. V was clipped by 4 bases and J by 9 bases, with 16 bases between them. DNA of the CDR3: TGTGCCAGCAGCCCGCCCCTGGGCAGCCAAGCTTTCTTT. It specifies CASSPPLGSQAFF. Full variable domain (remainder filled in from reference TRBV9 and TRBJ1-1): DSGVTQTPKHLITATGQRVTLRCSPRSGDLSVYWYQQSLDQGLQFLIQYYNGEERAKGNILERFSAQQFPDLHSELNLSSLELGDSALYFCASSPPLGSQAFFGQGTRLTVV.

This clone was observed once. The chain couples TRBV7-7 to TRBJ2-5, with 11 bases fitting TRBD2. The J segment lost 2 bases and the V segment lost 3 bases, leaving 2 bases of the junction unmatched. Germline CDR1 reads SSHAT; CDR2 reads FNYEAQ (reference sequence). This CDR3 is built from 15 residues. CDR3 bases: TGTGCCAGCAGCTTTAGCGGGGGGGTACAAGAGACCCAGTACTTC. It is translated as CASSFSGGVQETQYF. Full variable domain (missing parts from reference TRBV7-7 and TRBJ2-5): GAGVSQSPRYKVTKRGQDVTLRCDPISSHATLYWYQQALGQGPEFLTYFNYEAQPDKSGLPSDRFSAERPEGSISTLTIQRTEQRDSAMYRCASSFSGGVQETQYFGPGTRLLVL.

The chain employs TRBV6-5 and TRBJ1-3; D is perhaps TRBD1 (6 bases). The V end was cut by 7 bases, the J end by 4 bases, with 14 bases between. Germline CDR1 MNHEY, CDR2 SVGAGI. There are 14 residues in the CDR3. CDR3 in DNA: TGTGCCAGCAATACAGGGCCCCCAGGAAACACCATATATTTT. Amino acid sequence: CASNTGPPGNTIYF.

The gene calls are TRBV12-5 and TRBJ1-1; D may be TRBD1 (5 bases). The CDR3 totals 12 residues. Deletions cut 5 bases from V and 4 bases from J, with 8 bases between. Germline CDR1 LGHNT, CDR2 FRNRAP. Here the CDR3 reads CASGQGITEAFF. The CDR3 bases are TGTGCTAGTGGTCAGGGAATCACTGAAGCTTTCTTT.

The V gene is TRBV5-5, the J gene TRBJ1-6; 7 bases map to TRBD1. The trim removed 2 bases at V and 8 bases at J, leaving 4 bases unmatched. CDR3 length equals 14 residues. The germline V gene has CDR1 SGHKS and CDR2 YYEKEE (reference sequence). The CDR3 region is CASSLGTAYSPLHF. DNA for the CDR3: TGTGCCAGCAGCTTAGGGACAGCTTATTCACCCCTCCACTTT.

The CDR3 coding sequence is TGTGCCAGCAGTTCAGTCAGGCTCCAAGAGACCCAGTACTTC. Translation gives CASSSVRLQETQYF. The gene calls are TRBV27 and TRBJ2-5; no definite D call. Deletions cut 4 bases from V and 1 base from J, with 10 bases between. The CDR3 is made up of 14 amino acids. Germline CDR1 reads MNHEY; CDR2 reads SMNVEV (reference sequence).

The rearrangement uses TRBV6-6 and TRBJ1-2; no firm D call. The ends were cut back, 8 bases at V and 4 bases at J, with 14 bases in the middle. CDR1 is MNHNY, CDR2 SVGAGI, per germline (reference sequence). There are 13 residues in the CDR3. CDR3 DNA: TGTGCCAGCGGTGGCGCGTCCACCTATGGCTACACCTTC. It specifies CASGGASTYGYTF.

The V gene is TRBV18, the J gene TRBJ2-3, with TRBD2 identical over 8 bases. Trimming removed 3 bases from V and 6 bases from J; junction bases left unmatched: 14. The length of the CDR3 is 17 residues. CDR1 is KGHSH and CDR2 is LQKENI in the germline V gene. The DNA of the CDR3 is TGTGCCAGCTCACCTCTTCACCGGGGAGCGGGGGACGATACGCAGTATTTT. Protein sequence: CASSPLHRGAGDDTQYF.

This clone appeared a few times. This sequence joins TRBV4-2 and TRBJ2-7, with D uncertain. V was shortened by 1 base and J by 7 bases, with 8 bases between the two germline ends. The CDR3 has 12 residues. CDR1 LGHNA and CDR2 YNFKEQ come from the germline V gene. CDR3 nucleotide sequence: TGTGCCAGCAGCCAAGGTTTGGAAGAGCAGTACTTC. Its translation: CASSQGLEEQYF.

The chain joins TRBV6-5 to TRBJ1-1, with a tentative D call TRBD1 (5 bases). The CDR3 sequence is 15 residues long. Trimming cost V 6 bases and J 4 bases, with 18 bases left between them. Looked up from germline, CDR1 is MNHEY and CDR2 is SVGAGI. CDR3 residues: CASSWRGGGVTEAFF. Here the CDR3 DNA reads TGTGCCAGCAGCTGGAGGGGCGGTGGCGTCACTGAAGCTTTCTTT.

The chain has TRBV5-1 and TRBJ1-6; 11 bases align to TRBD1. This CDR3 is 17 amino acids long. The trim removed 5 bases at V and 1 base at J, leaving 5 bases unmatched. Germline V gene sequence: CDR1 SGHRS, CDR2 YFSETQ. In DNA form, the CDR3 reads TGCGCCAGCAGTCTCGGACAGGGGGCGTCCTATAATTCACCCCTCCACTTT. This sequence encodes CASSLGQGASYNSPLHF.

The V call is TRBV6-1, the J call TRBJ2-5; D is possibly TRBD1 or TRBD2 (7 bases each). The CDR3 has 15 amino acids. Germline V gene lookup returns CDR1 MNHNS and CDR2 SASEGT. Trimming took 5 bases from V and 5 from J, leaving 18 bases between them. CDR3 bases: TGTGCCAGCAGTACGCTGGGAGGGGGCGAGGAGACCCAGTACTTC. It codes for CASSTLGGGEETQYF.

The J gene is TRBJ2-2, the V gene TRBV7-9; possible D gene TRBD1, 5 bases. The CDR3 is made up of 15 amino acids. V was cut by 2 bases and J by 3 bases, with 10 bases left in between. The germline V gene has CDR1 SEHNR and CDR2 FQNEAQ (reference sequence). The CDR3: CASSLSPGYTGELFF. The CDR3 DNA is TGTGCCAGCAGCTTATCACCAGGGTACACCGGGGAGCTGTTTTTT. Combining the CDR3 with reference TRBV7-9 and TRBJ2-2 gives the whole variable domain DTGVSQNPRHKITKRGQNVTFRCDPISEHNRLYWYRQTLGQGPEFLTYFQNEAQLEKSRLLSDRFSAERPKGSFSTLEIQRTEQGDSAMYLCASSLSPGYTGELFFGEGSRLTVL.

The rearrangement joins TRBV19 to TRBJ1-1; weak D call: TRBD1 (5 bases). Germline V lookup: CDR1 LNHDA, CDR2 SQIVND (reference sequence). V was pared by 3 bases and J by 3 bases, with 8 bases between. This CDR3 contains 13 residues. CDR3 amino acids: CASSIVGDTEAFF. In DNA, the CDR3 is TGTGCCAGTAGTATCGTAGGGGACACTGAAGCTTTCTTT.

The chain is built from TRBV10-3 and TRBJ2-7; TRBD1 is a possible D gene (5 bases). Trimming stripped 10 bases from V and 4 bases from J, with 11 bases between. Germline V gene data show CDR1 as ENHRY and CDR2 as SYGVKD. The CDR3 length is 11 residues. CDR3 sequence reads: CASLSGYEQYF. For the CDR3, the DNA is TGTGCCAGTCTCTCAGGGTACGAGCAGTACTTC.

This clone was counted many times. The gene calls are TRBV5-7 and TRBJ1-5, with TRBD1 as a possible D gene (6 bases). TRBV5-7 is filed as an ORF, its function uncertain. There are 18 residues in the CDR3. The V gene lost 0 bases and the J gene lost 3 bases, with 19 bases spanning the gap. The CDR3 reads CASSLVWDTRRNNQPQHF. CDR3 DNA: TGTGCCAGCAGCTTGGTTTGGGACACCCGAAGGAACAATCAGCCCCAGCATTTT.

The DNA of the CDR3 is TGTGCCAGCAGCTTCAGGCTAGCGGGGGAATATCTATTGACAGATACGCAGTATTTT. Its protein product is CASSFRLAGEYLLTDTQYF. This chain links TRBV11-2 with TRBJ2-3; the match to TRBD2 covers 10 bases. V was pared by 3 bases and J by 3 bases, with 15 bases of the junction left unmatched. Germline V lookup: CDR1 SGHAT, CDR2 FQNNGV. The CDR3 spans 19 residues.

The chain uses TRBV5-5 and TRBJ1-3; 8 positions match TRBD1. The trim removed 4 bases at V and 2 bases at J, leaving 8 bases unmatched. Germline CDR1 and CDR2: SGHKS and YYEKEE (reference sequence). CDR3 length: 16 residues. Written as DNA, the CDR3 is TGTGCCAGCAGCCCCGGACAGGGAACGGCTGGAAACACCATATATTTT. It translates to CASSPGQGTAGNTIYF. Supplemented by reference TRBV5-5 and TRBJ1-3, the full variable domain reads DAGVTQSPTHLIKTRGQQVTLRCSPISGHKSVSWYQQVLGQGPQFIFQYYEKEERGRGNFPDRFSARQFPNYSSELNVNALLLGDSALYLCASSPGQGTAGNTIYFGEGSWLTVV.

The chain links TRBV6-4 to TRBJ1-2; TRBD1 aligns across 9 bases. CDR1 and CDR2 (germline): MRHNA, SNTAGT. The CDR3 totals 15 residues. V lost 6 bases and J lost 4; bases outside the gene matches: 9. The CDR3 spells CASRPTGTGSYGYTF. As DNA, the CDR3 is TGTGCCAGCAGGCCTACCGGGACAGGGTCCTATGGCTACACCTTC.

The V call is TRBV9, the J call TRBJ1-4; 9 nucleotides align to TRBD1. The CDR3 contains 16 residues. V gave up 4 bases and J gave up 8 bases; unmatched junction bases: 12. Germline V gene lookup returns CDR1 SGDLS and CDR2 YYNGEE. Here the CDR3 DNA reads TGTGCCAGCAGCCCGGTTTGGGGACAGGGAACGGAAAAACTGTTTTTT. Its protein is CASSPVWGQGTEKLFF.

The chain uses TRBV27 and TRBJ2-4; 9 nucleotides agree with TRBD2. The ends lost 8 bases at V and 3 bases at J; junction bases unmatched: 11. This CDR3 comprises 16 residues. Germline V gene lookup returns CDR1 MNHEY and CDR2 SMNVEV (reference sequence). The chain's CDR3 is CASRFGGGAYKNIQYF. CDR3 DNA sequence: TGTGCCAGCCGCTTCGGCGGGGGGGCATACAAAAACATTCAGTACTTC.